Shown below are 25 T cell receptor beta chains from a single sample sequenced in a study of blood T cell repertoires in COVID-19. Clones were read by immunoSEQ multiplex PCR, and TCRdb kept only the in-frame ones, dropping some. The sample has approximately 160,000 clones, approximately 82% seen once. The specimen sequenced was PBMCs or T cells enriched from blood (not recorded which). The receptors shown here come from a woman aged 45-65 years who had recovered from COVID-19.

The chain carries TRBV5-1 and TRBJ2-1; 7 nucleotides align to TRBD2. V was pared by 0 bases and J by 6 bases, with 6 bases of the junction left unmatched. Germline lookup yields CDR1 SGHRS and CDR2 YFSETQ. The CDR3 runs to 15 residues. The CDR3 DNA is TGCGCCAGCAGCTTGGTGGGGGGGACTCCCAATGAGCAGTTCTTC. Amino acids: CASSLVGGTPNEQFF.

This clone turned up a few times. The chain is built from TRBV11-2 and TRBJ1-5, with a tentative D call TRBD1 (5 bases). Trimming stripped 0 bases from V and 7 bases from J, with 7 bases between. The length of the CDR3 is 13 residues. Germline V lookup: CDR1 SGHAT, CDR2 FQNNGV. The CDR3 region is CASSLDRGQPQHF. CDR3 DNA sequence: TGTGCCAGCAGCTTAGATCGGGGGCAGCCCCAGCATTTT.

The chain uses TRBV4-2 and TRBJ1-2; 12 bases match TRBD1. The junction had 3 bases not matched to a gene; V was cut back by 5 bases and J by 11 bases. The CDR3 is 12 amino acids. CDR1 is LGHNA and CDR2 is YNFKEQ in the germline V gene. CDR3 DNA: TGTGCCAGCAGCGGGACAGGGGGCGATTACACCTTC. The encoded protein is CASSGTGGDYTF.

The rearrangement links TRBV18 to TRBJ2-3, with D possibly TRBD1 on 6 matching bases. In germline, CDR1 is KGHSH, CDR2 LQKENI. Between the trimmed V and J ends, which lost 0 bases and 3 bases, there was a span of 13 bases. The CDR3 totals 16 residues. CDR3 in amino acids: CASSPPGMRGTDTQYF. The CDR3 DNA sequence: TGTGCCAGCTCACCACCAGGGATGAGGGGGACAGATACGCAGTATTTT. The complete variable domain, with remaining parts taken from reference TRBV18 and TRBJ2-3, reads NAGVMQNPRHLVRRRGQEARLRCSPMKGHSHVYWYRQLPEEGLKFMVYLQKENIIDESGMPKERFSAEFPKEGPSILRIQQVVRGDSAAYFCASSPPGMRGTDTQYFGPGTRLTVL.

The CDR3 DNA follows: TGTGCCAGTAGTAACACAGGGTTTGGCTACACCTTC. Protein sequence: CASSNTGFGYTF. This rearrangement joins TRBV19 to TRBJ1-2; TRBD1 is a possible D gene (6 bases). V was pared by 4 bases and J by 7 bases, with 10 bases between. The CDR3 runs to 12 residues. Germline loops: CDR1 LNHDA, CDR2 SQIVND (reference sequence).

The chain uses TRBV12-5 and TRBJ1-2; 9 bases fit TRBD1. The germline CDR1 and CDR2 sequences are LGHNT and FRNRAP. This CDR3 spans 11 amino acids. V gave up 5 bases and J gave up 12 bases; unmatched junction bases: 4. CDR3 residues: CASGPGTGNTF. The CDR3 DNA sequence: TGTGCTAGTGGTCCCGGGACAGGGAACACCTTC.

The chain couples TRBV5-1 to TRBJ1-5, with no clear D. Germline CDR1 and CDR2: SGHRS and YFSETQ. The CDR3 is made up of 14 amino acids. V was cut by 0 bases and J by 1 base, with 5 bases left in between. The CDR3 region is CASSLVPSNQPQHF. The CDR3, as DNA: TGCGCCAGCAGCTTGGTCCCAAGCAATCAGCCCCAGCATTTT.

The gene calls are TRBV7-2 and TRBJ1-2, with D hard to call. Trimming took off 5 bases at V and 1 base at J, with 8 bases between the two ends. This CDR3 contains 13 residues. From germline, CDR1 is SGHTA and CDR2 FQGNSA. CDR3 region: CASSQQINYGYTF. CDR3 nucleotide sequence: TGTGCCAGCAGCCAACAAATTAACTATGGCTACACCTTC.

This clone was seen more than once but under ten times. The chain recombines TRBV11-2 with TRBJ2-3; 16 bases are shared with TRBD2. CDR1 SGHAT and CDR2 FQNNGV come from the germline V gene. The CDR3 has 16 amino acids. J was trimmed by 6 bases and V by 3 bases; bases with no gene match: 3. The CDR3 bases are TGTGCCAGCAGCTTGGGGACTAGCGGGGGGGCGGATACGCAGTATTTT. Translated: CASSLGTSGGADTQYF. The variable domain in full, with the rest retrieved from reference TRBV11-2 and TRBJ2-3, is EAGVAQSPRYKIIEKRQSVAFWCNPISGHATLYWYQQILGQGPKLLIQFQNNGVVDDSQLPKDRFSAERLKGVDSTLKIQPAKLEDSAVYLCASSLGTSGGADTQYFGPGTRLTVL.

This clone appeared a few times. In DNA, the CDR3 is TGTGCCAGCAGTGAAGGGCGGCTAGCGGGTTACAATGAGCAGTTCTTC. The encoded protein is CASSEGRLAGYNEQFF. V is TRBV6-4 and J is TRBJ2-1; 8 bases match TRBD2. The CDR3 totals 16 residues. Germline trimming cut 3 bases from V and 4 bases from J; bases unmatched to any gene: 8. The V gene's germline CDR1 is MRHNA and CDR2 SNTAGT.

The chain combines TRBV10-3 with TRBJ2-4, with D perhaps matching TRBD2 (6 bases). V was shortened by 10 bases and J by 2 bases, with 15 bases between the two germline ends. The CDR3 covers 14 residues. The germline gives CDR1 ENHRY, CDR2 SYGVKD. CDR3: CATQRRGPKNIQYF. The DNA for the CDR3 is TGTGCCACCCAGCGGCGGGGACCCAAAAACATTCAGTACTTC.

CDR3: CATSDPGGFTDTQYF. In DNA, the CDR3 is TGTGCCACCAGTGACCCTGGGGGGTTTACAGATACGCAGTATTTT. The rearrangement joins TRBV24-1 to TRBJ2-3, with TRBD2 as a possible D gene (6 bases). Per the germline V gene, CDR1 is KGHDR and CDR2 is SFDVKD. The CDR3 sequence is 15 residues long. Trimming stripped 4 bases from V and 3 bases from J, with 13 bases between.

The genes are TRBV28 and TRBJ2-2, with TRBD1 matching over 8 bases. CDR1 and CDR2 (germline): MDHEN, SYDVKM. This CDR3 is built from 15 residues. The trim removed 3 bases at V and 4 bases at J, leaving 4 bases unmatched. CDR3 nucleotide sequence: TGTGCCAGCAGTTTTCAGGGGGCTGGCACCGGGGAGCTGTTTTTT. This gives the protein CASSFQGAGTGELFF.

V usage is TRBV5-8 and J usage is TRBJ2-2; D possibly corresponds to TRBD1 (6 bases). Germline V gene lookup returns CDR1 SGHTS and CDR2 YDEGEE. The V end was cut by 5 bases, the J end by 1 base, with 12 bases between. The CDR3 has 15 amino acids. For the CDR3, the DNA is TGTGCCAGCAGTCCCACAGGGCAGAACACCGGGGAGCTGTTTTTT. Protein product: CASSPTGQNTGELFF.

This chain uses TRBV4-1 with TRBJ2-5; tentative D call: TRBD2 (6 bases). Trimming took off 4 bases at V and 1 base at J, with 13 bases between the two ends. The germline V gene has CDR1 MGHRA and CDR2 YSYEKL. The CDR3 covers 15 residues. Written as DNA, the CDR3 is TGCGCCAGCAGCCCGGGGTGGGGGGTCCAAGAGACCCAGTACTTC. This translates into CASSPGWGVQETQYF.

This rearrangement joins TRBV6-5 to TRBJ2-7, with D perhaps matching TRBD2 (7 bases). Germline V gene lookup returns CDR1 MNHEY and CDR2 SVGAGI. This CDR3 has 15 residues. The V gene lost 8 bases and the J gene lost 4 bases, with 21 bases spanning the gap. CDR3 region: CASSKEGEGLYEQYV. The CDR3 DNA is TGTGCCAGCTCTAAAGAGGGGGAGGGCCTGTACGAGCAGTACGTC.

The rearrangement uses TRBV5-1 and TRBJ1-6, with 8 bases aligning to TRBD1. This CDR3 comprises 14 residues. CDR1 and CDR2 (germline): SGHRS, YFSETQ. V lost 4 bases to trimming and J lost 9 bases; unmatched junction nucleotides: 6. The CDR3 loop reads CASSIGQGGSPLHF. In DNA, the CDR3 is TGCGCCAGCAGCATAGGACAGGGTGGTTCACCCCTCCACTTT.

This chain uses TRBV30 with TRBJ1-2; D remains unclear. The CDR3 has 11 amino acids. Trimming removed 3 bases from V and 8 bases from J, with 10 bases in between. Germline CDR1 and CDR2: GTSNPN and SVGIG (reference sequence). In DNA form, the CDR3 reads TGTGCCTGGAGATTTAGGGAGGGCTACACCTTC. As protein: CAWRFREGYTF.

The CDR3 sequence is CASRQAGGPNEQFF. The CDR3 DNA reads TGTGCCAGCCGACAGGCGGGAGGGCCGAATGAGCAGTTCTTC. The rearrangement uses TRBV5-4 and TRBJ2-1; 9 nucleotides align to TRBD2. The germline V gene has CDR1 SGHNT and CDR2 YYREEE (reference sequence). V gave up 7 bases and J gave up 7 bases; unmatched junction bases: 9. There are 14 residues in the CDR3.

This chain connects TRBV19 to TRBJ1-6, with no clear D. The CDR3 extends over 12 amino acids. V lost 5 bases and J 8 bases, leaving 7 bases between the germline ends. Germline V gene lookup returns CDR1 LNHDA and CDR2 SQIVND (reference sequence). CDR3 DNA: TGTGCCAGTAGTCAGACTGATTCACCCCTCCACTTT. Its translation: CASSQTDSPLHF.

The chain is built from TRBV7-2 and TRBJ2-1; 8 nucleotides line up with TRBD1. Germline V lookup: CDR1 SGHTA, CDR2 FQGNSA. The CDR3 sequence is 15 residues long. V was pared by 6 bases and J by 9 bases, with 13 bases of the junction left unmatched. The DNA for the CDR3 is TGTGCCAGCAGTCTTACCGGACAGGGAGTGGGTGAGCAGTTCTTC. Translated, it gives CASSLTGQGVGEQFF.

The chain has TRBV12-3 or TRBV12-4 and TRBJ1-6; D is ambiguous. The CDR3 runs 13 residues. Trimming stripped 4 bases from V and 10 bases from J, with 11 bases between. CDR3: CASSSSGWSPLHF. The CDR3 DNA reads TGTGCCAGCAGTTCGTCCGGGTGGTCACCCCTCCACTTT.

This chain connects TRBV2 to TRBJ1-6, with TRBD1 identical over 8 bases. J lost 10 bases, V lost 6 bases, and 5 bases had no gene match. The CDR3 loop spans 13 amino acids. Per germline, CDR1 SNHLY and CDR2 FYNNEI. The CDR3 loop is CASRARGLSPLHF. The CDR3, as DNA: TGTGCCAGCAGAGCCAGGGGGCTGTCACCCCTCCACTTT. Combining the CDR3 with reference TRBV2 and TRBJ1-6 gives the whole variable domain EPEVTQTPSHQVTQMGQEVILRCVPISNHLYFYWYRQILGQKVEFLVSFYNNEISEKSEIFDDQFSVERPDGSNFTLKIRSTKLEDSAMYFCASRARGLSPLHFGNGTRLTVT.

The chain employs TRBV11-2 and TRBJ1-1; no definite D call. The CDR3 runs to 13 residues. Germline CDR1 SGHAT, CDR2 FQNNGV. The ends were cut back, 6 bases at V and 3 bases at J, with 11 bases in the middle. The CDR3 DNA follows: TGTGCCAGCAGGACTTTGTCTGACACTGAAGCTTTCTTT. It is translated as CASRTLSDTEAFF. The full variable domain, rest sourced from reference TRBV11-2 and TRBJ1-1, is EAGVAQSPRYKIIEKRQSVAFWCNPISGHATLYWYQQILGQGPKLLIQFQNNGVVDDSQLPKDRFSAERLKGVDSTLKIQPAKLEDSAVYLCASRTLSDTEAFFGQGTRLTVV.

The J gene is TRBJ1-1, the V gene TRBV6-5; 8 nucleotides line up with TRBD1. The CDR3 extends over 14 amino acids. J was trimmed by 6 bases and V by 4 bases; bases with no gene match: 7. The V gene's germline CDR1 is MNHEY and CDR2 SVGAGI. The CDR3 sequence: CASSSRQGSSEAFF. The CDR3 DNA follows: TGTGCCAGCAGTTCTCGACAGGGGTCTTCTGAAGCTTTCTTT.